The 13 T cell receptor beta chains below all came from one sample that was sequenced in a study of human T cells and chemical hapten exposure. Time point defined: pre-sensitization, week 0. Treatment meaning: therapeutic diphenylcyclopropenone sensitization with weekly scalp DPC. TCRdb reprocessed the RACE reads via MiXCR and lists one record per CDR3 protein. The repertoire holds about 380,000 distinct CDR3 sequences, 4.5% to 6% seen once, with 2% to 3% in the top ten. Sequences were derived from whole blood, sampled in connection with sensitization to the hapten diphenylcyclopropenone (DPC). Receptors originate from a woman aged 50 to 60 with alopecia areata. Some clones in this sample may be carry-over from other donors' samples.

This sequence joins TRBV20-1 and TRBJ2-7, with TRBD1 matching 9 bases. This CDR3 is built from 17 residues. Losses at the gene ends were 6 bases for V and 1 base for J; bases not matched to a gene: 16. The germline CDR1 and CDR2 sequences are DFQATT and SNEGSKA (reference sequence). The CDR3 region has the DNA TGCAGTGCAAAGTCCCCTACCGGGACAGGGTGGTCCTACGAGCAGTACTTC. This sequence encodes CSAKSPTGTGWSYEQYF.

This clonotype was recorded many times. One end of the junction is discordant with germline, which a read error may explain. V is TRBV6-2 or TRBV6-3 and J is TRBJ2-4; no reliable D call. Germline V gives CDR1 MNHEY, CDR2 SVGEGT. The CDR3 covers 16 residues. The CDR3 region is CATSYGMIIAKNIQYF. CDR3 in DNA: TGTGCCACCAGTTACGGAATGATAATAGCCAAAAACATTCAGTACTTC.

This clonotype showed up just a few times. The chain joins TRBV2 to TRBJ2-6; possibly TRBD1 or TRBD2 for D (6 bases each). The V and J ends lost 8 bases and 3 bases respectively, with 23 bases between them. Per the germline V gene, CDR1 is SNHLY and CDR2 is FYNNEI. This CDR3 is built from 18 residues. CDR3 protein: CASVGGGTFVNGANVLTF. The DNA for the CDR3 is TGTGCCAGCGTGGGGGGCGGGACTTTCGTAAATGGGGCCAACGTCCTGACTTTC.

The V and J genes are TRBV29-1 and TRBJ2-3; D might be TRBD1 or TRBD2, each matching 6 bases. Germline V lookup: CDR1 SQVTM, CDR2 ANQGSEA. This CDR3 has 14 residues. The V end was cut by 7 bases, the J end by 2 bases, with 16 bases between. The CDR3 nucleotides are TGCAGCGCCCTAGACGGGGGCTACACAGATACGCAGTATTTT. This encodes CSALDGGYTDTQYF.

Concerning this clonotype: Lacking the conserved final phenylalanine or tryptophan, this CDR3 likely reflects a read error. The V gene is TRBV3-1, the J gene TRBJ2-7; tentatively, D is TRBD2 (5 bases). The CDR3 consists of 14 residues. Per germline, CDR1 LGHDT and CDR2 YNNKEL (reference sequence). V lost 4 bases, J lost 0 bases, and 10 bases lay in between. Written as DNA, the CDR3 is TGTGCCAGCAGCCCGGACGGACTCTCCTACGAGCAGTACTTG. This encodes CASSPDGLSYEQYL.

This clonotype was seen ten or more times. The chain joins TRBV5-1 to TRBJ2-2; no definite D call. CDR3 length: 16 amino acids. Germline loops: CDR1 SGHRS, CDR2 YFSETQ. CDR3 in DNA: TGCACTTCCAGCCCGGGTGGATCCGCGAACACCGGGGAGCTGTTTTTT. The encoded protein is CTSSPGGSANTGELFF.

The V gene is TRBV7-2, the J gene TRBJ1-1; 8 nucleotides match TRBD1. Germline V gene data show CDR1 as SGHTA and CDR2 as FQGNSA. CDR3 size: 13 residues. V shed 5 bases and J 5 bases; nucleotides not matched to a gene: 4. CDR3 region: CASSIQGVTEAFF. The CDR3 region has the DNA TGTGCCAGCAGCATACAGGGGGTGACTGAAGCTTTCTTT.

This clonotype was detected ten times or more. The chain uses TRBV29-1 and TRBJ1-5; no definite D call. V shed 5 bases and J shed 5 bases, with 13 bases lying between them. CDR1 and CDR2 (germline): SQVTM, ANQGSEA. The CDR3 is 13 amino acids. In DNA form, the CDR3 reads TGCAGCGTTATGGTGCAGATCGATCAGCCCCAGCATTTT. The encoded protein is CSVMVQIDQPQHF.

The sample holds many counts of this clonotype. The rearrangement joins TRBV29-1 to TRBJ2-3; D is undetermined. CDR1 and CDR2 (germline): SQVTM, ANQGSEA. This CDR3 spans 14 amino acids. The V end was cut by 4 bases, the J end by 2 bases, with 13 bases between. CDR3 amino acids: CSVVDGSYTDTQYF. The CDR3 DNA sequence: TGCAGCGTTGTCGACGGGTCTTACACAGATACGCAGTATTTT.

This clonotype was counted many times. The chain has TRBV15 and TRBJ2-1, with 9 bases that match TRBD2. Looked up from germline, CDR1 is LNHNV and CDR2 is YYDKDF (reference sequence). After removal of 0 bases from V and 10 bases from J, the junction contained 10 bases not matched to a gene. CDR3 length equals 16 residues. The CDR3 loop reads CATSRDIAGGGGEQFF. The CDR3 nucleotides read TGTGCCACCAGCAGAGATATCGCGGGAGGGGGAGGCGAGCAGTTCTTC. The full variable domain, rest sourced from reference TRBV15 and TRBJ2-1, is DAMVIQNPRYQVTQFGKPVTLSCSQTLNHNVMYWYQQKSSQAPKLLFHYYDKDFNNEADTPDNFQSRRPNTSFCFLDIRSPGLGDTAMYLCATSRDIAGGGGEQFFGPGTRLTVL.

This clonotype was detected many times. The chain employs TRBV5-5 and TRBJ1-1; 7 nucleotides match TRBD1. The V and J ends lost 0 bases and 3 bases, in that order; junction bases with no gene match: 11. Germline CDR1 SGHKS, CDR2 YYEKEE (reference sequence). CDR3 length: 17 residues. This CDR3 reads CASSLAVSITGDTEAFF. CDR3 bases: TGTGCCAGCAGCTTGGCCGTTTCGATTACAGGGGACACTGAAGCTTTCTTT.

V is TRBV5-1 and J is TRBJ2-1, with TRBD1 as a possible D gene (6 bases). V was clipped by 4 bases and J by 2 bases, with 10 bases between them. The CDR3 extends over 14 amino acids. Per the germline V gene, CDR1 is SGHRS and CDR2 is YFSETQ. Written as DNA, the CDR3 is TGCGCCAGCAGCGTGACAGGACCCTACAATGAGCAGTTCTTC. Residues: CASSVTGPYNEQFF.

This clonotype was seen repeatedly, ten times or more. The chain carries TRBV21-1 and TRBJ2-7; the table's D call, TRBD1, has no DNA check behind it. TRBV21-1 is assigned pseudogene status. The CDR3 contains 15 residues. The CDR3 sequence: CASSKDQGPSYEQYF. As DNA, the CDR3 is TGTGCCAGCAGCAAAGACCAGGGGCCATCCTACGAGCAGTACTTC.